This T cell receptor beta chain derives from a study of regulatory T cells in long-lasting Graves disease. Study observations and caveats: In persistent patients, shared public clonotypes (roughly 3,000) outnumbered those in new patients (roughly 1,000).

V dropped 6 bases and J dropped 7 bases, with 8 bases sitting between them. This CDR3 spans 11 amino acids. Investigators prepared the TCR beta libraries by applying iRepertoire HTBI primers and Arm-PCR of CDR3 regions. TCRdb passed the multiplex PCR reads through MiXCR, listing each CDR3 protein once. Of more than 300,000 distinct CDR3 sequences in the sample, about 11% were seen once. Time point here: newly diagnosed GD, antithyroid drugs for less than 3 months. PBMC-derived RNA was used for the TCR library. The patients included were those that came from an endocrinology department in Xi'an, China. This clonotype occurred many times. What it binds is not known. This same sample was also taken into another study, of T cells in Graves' hyperthyroidism and ophthalmopathy.

This chain uses TRBV12-3 or TRBV12-4 with TRBJ2-3; D is unclear. The TCR was taken from a woman aged 18 to 35 with Graves disease. The sequencing used peripheral blood mononuclear cells (PBMCs), collected at new diagnosis, from a patient treated with antithyroid drugs. CDR3 in amino acids: CASSPRYTQYF. CDR3 DNA: TGTGCCAGCAGCCCCCGTTATACGCAGTATTTT.